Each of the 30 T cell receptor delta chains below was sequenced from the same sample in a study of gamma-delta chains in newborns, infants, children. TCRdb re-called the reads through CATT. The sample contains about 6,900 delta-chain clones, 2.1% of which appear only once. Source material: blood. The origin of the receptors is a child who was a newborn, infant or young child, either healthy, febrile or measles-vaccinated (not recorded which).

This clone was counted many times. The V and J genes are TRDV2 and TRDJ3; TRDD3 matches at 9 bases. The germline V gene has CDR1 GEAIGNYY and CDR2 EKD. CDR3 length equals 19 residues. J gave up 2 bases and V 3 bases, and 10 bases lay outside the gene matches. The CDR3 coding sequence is TGTGCCTGTGACGGGCTGGGGGATGCAGGGGCCTGGGACACCCGACAGATGTTTTTC. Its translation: CACDGLGDAGAWDTRQMFF.

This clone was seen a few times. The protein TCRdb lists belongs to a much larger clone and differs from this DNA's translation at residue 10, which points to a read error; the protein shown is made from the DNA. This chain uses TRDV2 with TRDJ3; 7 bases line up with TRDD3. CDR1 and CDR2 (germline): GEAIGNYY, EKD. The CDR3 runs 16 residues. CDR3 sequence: CACDTWGTWGTRQMFF. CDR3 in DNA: TGTGCCTGTGACACCTGGGGGACCTGGGGCACCCGACAGATGTTTTTC.

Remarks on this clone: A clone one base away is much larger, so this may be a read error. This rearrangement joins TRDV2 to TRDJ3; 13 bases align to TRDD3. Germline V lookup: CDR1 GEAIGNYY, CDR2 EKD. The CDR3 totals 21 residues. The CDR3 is CACDLTRTGGYGAWDTRQVFF. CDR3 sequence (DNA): TGTGCCTGTGACCTCACTCGTACTGGGGGATACGGAGCCTGGGACACCCGACAGGTGTTTTTC.

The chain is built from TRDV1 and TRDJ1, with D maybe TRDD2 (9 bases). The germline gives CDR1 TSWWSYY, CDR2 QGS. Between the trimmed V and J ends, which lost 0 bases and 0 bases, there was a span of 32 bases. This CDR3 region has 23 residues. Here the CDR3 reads CALGELQPFLRKGDIGYTDKLIF. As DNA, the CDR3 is TGTGCTCTTGGGGAACTTCAGCCCTTCCTACGTAAGGGGGATATAGGGTACACCGATAAACTCATCTTT.

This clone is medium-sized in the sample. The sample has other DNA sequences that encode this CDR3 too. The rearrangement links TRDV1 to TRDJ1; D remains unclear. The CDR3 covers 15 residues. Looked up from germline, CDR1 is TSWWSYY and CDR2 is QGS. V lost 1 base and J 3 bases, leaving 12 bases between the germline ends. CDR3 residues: CALGERDRGPDKLIF. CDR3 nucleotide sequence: TGTGCTCTTGGGGAACGAGATCGCGGGCCCGATAAACTCATCTTT.

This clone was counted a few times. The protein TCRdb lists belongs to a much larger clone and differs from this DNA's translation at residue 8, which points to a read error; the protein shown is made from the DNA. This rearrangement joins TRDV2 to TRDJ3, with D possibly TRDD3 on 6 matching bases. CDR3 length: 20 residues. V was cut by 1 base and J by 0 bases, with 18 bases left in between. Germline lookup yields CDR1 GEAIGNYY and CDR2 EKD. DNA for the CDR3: TGTGCCTGTGACACGTACTGGGAGATACTGGGCTCCTGGGACACCCGACAGATGTTTTTC. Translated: CACDTYWEILGSWDTRQMFF.

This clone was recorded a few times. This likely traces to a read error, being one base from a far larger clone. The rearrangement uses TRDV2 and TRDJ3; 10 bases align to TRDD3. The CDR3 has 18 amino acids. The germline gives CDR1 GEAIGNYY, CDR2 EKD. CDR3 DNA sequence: TGTGCCTGTGACACCGGGGGATACGCGTCCTGGGGCACCCGACAGATGTTTTTC. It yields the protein CACDTGGYASWGTRQMFF.

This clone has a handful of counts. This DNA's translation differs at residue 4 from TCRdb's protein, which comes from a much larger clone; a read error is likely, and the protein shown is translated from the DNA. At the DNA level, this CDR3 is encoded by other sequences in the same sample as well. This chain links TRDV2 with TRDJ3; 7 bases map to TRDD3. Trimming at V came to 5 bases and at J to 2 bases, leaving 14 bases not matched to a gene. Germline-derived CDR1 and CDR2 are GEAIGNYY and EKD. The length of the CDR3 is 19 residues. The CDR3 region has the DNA TGTGCCTGTGGCAAGGTGGGGGGATTAGTCCCCTGGGACACCCGACAGATGTTTTTC. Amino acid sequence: CACGKVGGLVPWDTRQMFF.

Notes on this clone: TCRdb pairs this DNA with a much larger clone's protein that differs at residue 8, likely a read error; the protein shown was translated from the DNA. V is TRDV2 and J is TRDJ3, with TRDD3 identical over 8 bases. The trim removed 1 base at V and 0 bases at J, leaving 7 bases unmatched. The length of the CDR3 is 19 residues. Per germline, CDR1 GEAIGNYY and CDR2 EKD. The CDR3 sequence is CACDTGGCSSSWDTRQMFF. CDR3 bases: TGTGCCTGTGACACTGGGGGATGCTCGAGCTCCTGGGACACCCGACAGATGTTTTTC.

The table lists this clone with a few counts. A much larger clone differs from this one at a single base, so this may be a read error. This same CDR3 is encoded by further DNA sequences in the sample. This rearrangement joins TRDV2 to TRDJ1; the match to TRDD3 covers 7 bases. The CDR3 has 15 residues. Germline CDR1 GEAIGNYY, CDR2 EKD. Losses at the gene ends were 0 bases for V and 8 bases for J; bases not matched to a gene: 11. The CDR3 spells CACDTGGDLGDKLIF. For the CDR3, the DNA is TGTGCCTGTGACACCGGGGGGGATTTAGGCGACAAACTCATCTTT.

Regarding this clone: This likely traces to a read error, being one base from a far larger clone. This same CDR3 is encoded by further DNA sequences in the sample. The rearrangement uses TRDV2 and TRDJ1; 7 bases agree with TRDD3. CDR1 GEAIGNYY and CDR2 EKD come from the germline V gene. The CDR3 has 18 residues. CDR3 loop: CACDTLPTGDPDPDKLIF. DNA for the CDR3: TGTGCCTGTGACACCCTACCTACTGGGGACCCCGATCCCGATAAACTGATCTTT.

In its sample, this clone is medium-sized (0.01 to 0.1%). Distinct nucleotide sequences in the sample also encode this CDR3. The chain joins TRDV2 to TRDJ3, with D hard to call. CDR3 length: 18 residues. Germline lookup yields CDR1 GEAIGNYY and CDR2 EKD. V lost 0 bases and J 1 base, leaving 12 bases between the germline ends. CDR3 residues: CACDTGWRSSWDTRQMFF. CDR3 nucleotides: TGTGCCTGTGACACCGGCTGGCGTTCTTCCTGGGACACCCGACAGATGTTTTTC.

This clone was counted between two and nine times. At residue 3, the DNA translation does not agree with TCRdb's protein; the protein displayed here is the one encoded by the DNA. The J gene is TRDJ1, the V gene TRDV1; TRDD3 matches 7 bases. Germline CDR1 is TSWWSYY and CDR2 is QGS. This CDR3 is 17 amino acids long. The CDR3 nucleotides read TGTGCTCCTGGGAATTATGGATACGACGGTTACACCGATAAACTCATCTTT. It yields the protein CAPGNYGYDGYTDKLIF.

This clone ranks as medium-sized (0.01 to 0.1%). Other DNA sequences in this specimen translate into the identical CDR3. CDR3 DNA sequence: TGTGCTCTTGGGGAACTAGTTCAAGGGGATACGACCTACACCGATAAACTCATCTTT. Translated: CALGELVQGDTTYTDKLIF. The rearrangement joins TRDV1 to TRDJ1; 9 bases are a match to TRDD3. The germline V gene has CDR1 TSWWSYY and CDR2 QGS. The junction had 11 bases not matched to a gene; V was cut back by 0 bases and J by 0 bases. This CDR3 spans 19 amino acids.

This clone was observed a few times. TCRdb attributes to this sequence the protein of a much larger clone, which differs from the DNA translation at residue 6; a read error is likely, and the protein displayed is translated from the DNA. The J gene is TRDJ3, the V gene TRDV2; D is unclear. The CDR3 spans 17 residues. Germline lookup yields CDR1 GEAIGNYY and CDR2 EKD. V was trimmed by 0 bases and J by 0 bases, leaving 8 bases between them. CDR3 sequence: CACDTKGDSWDTRQMFF. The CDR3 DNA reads TGTGCCTGTGACACCAAGGGTGACTCCTGGGACACCCGACAGATGTTTTTC.

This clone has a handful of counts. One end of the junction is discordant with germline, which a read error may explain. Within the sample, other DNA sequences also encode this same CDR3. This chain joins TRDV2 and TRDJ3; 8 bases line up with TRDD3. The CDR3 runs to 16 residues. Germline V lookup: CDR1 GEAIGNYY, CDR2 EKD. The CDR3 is CACDILGADDTRQMFF. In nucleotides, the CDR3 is TGTGCCTGTGACATACTGGGGGCTGATGACACCCGCCAGATGTTTTTC.

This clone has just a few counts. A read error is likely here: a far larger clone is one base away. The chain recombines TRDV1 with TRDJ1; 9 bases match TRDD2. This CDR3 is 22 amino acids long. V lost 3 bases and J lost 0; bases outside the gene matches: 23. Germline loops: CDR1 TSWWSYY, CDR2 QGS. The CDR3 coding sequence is TGTGCTCTTGGGGAGGAATACCCGGCCTTCCTACGTTTGCGAGCCCACACCGATAAACTCATCTTT. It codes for CALGEEYPAFLRLRAHTDKLIF.

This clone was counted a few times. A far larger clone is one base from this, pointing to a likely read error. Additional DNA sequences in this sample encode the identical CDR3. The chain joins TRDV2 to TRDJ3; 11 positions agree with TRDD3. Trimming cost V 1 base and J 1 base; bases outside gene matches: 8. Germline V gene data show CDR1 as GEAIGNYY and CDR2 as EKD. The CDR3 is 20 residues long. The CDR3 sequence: CACDTVMGDTGSWDTRQMFF. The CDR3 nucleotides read TGTGCCTGTGACACTGTGATGGGGGATACGGGTTCCTGGGACACCCGACAGATGTTTTTC.

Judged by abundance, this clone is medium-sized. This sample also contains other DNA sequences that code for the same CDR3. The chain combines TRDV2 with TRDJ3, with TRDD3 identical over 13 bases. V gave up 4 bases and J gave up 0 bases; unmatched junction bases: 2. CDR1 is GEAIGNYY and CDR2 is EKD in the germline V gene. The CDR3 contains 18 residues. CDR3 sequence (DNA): TGTGCCTGTGATTACTGGGGGATACGCTCCTGGGACACCCGACAGATGTTTTTC. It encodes CACDYWGIRSWDTRQMFF.

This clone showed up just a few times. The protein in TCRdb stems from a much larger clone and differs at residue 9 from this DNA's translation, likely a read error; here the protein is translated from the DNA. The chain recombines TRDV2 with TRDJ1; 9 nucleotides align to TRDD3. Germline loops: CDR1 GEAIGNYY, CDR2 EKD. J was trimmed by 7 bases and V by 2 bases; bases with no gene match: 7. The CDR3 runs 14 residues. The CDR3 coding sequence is TGTGCCTGTGACAGGGGATACGCGGAGGGTAAACTCATCTTT. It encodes CACDRGYAEGKLIF.

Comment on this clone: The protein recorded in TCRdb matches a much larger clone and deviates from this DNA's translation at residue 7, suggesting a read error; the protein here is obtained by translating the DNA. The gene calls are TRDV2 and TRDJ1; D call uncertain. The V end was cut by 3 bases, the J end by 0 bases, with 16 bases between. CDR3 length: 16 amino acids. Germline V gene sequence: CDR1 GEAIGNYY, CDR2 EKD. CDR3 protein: CACDPLNARYTDKLIF. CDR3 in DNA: TGTGCCTGTGACCCTCTCAACGCCCGGTACACCGATAAACTCATCTTT.

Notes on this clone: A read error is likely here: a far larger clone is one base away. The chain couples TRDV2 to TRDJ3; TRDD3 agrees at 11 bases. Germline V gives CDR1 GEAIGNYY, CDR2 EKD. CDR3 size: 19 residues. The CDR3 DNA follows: TGTGCCTGTGGCACCGTACTGGGGGATAGCTCCTGGGACACCCGACAGATGTTTTTC. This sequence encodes CACGTVLGDSSWDTRQMFF.

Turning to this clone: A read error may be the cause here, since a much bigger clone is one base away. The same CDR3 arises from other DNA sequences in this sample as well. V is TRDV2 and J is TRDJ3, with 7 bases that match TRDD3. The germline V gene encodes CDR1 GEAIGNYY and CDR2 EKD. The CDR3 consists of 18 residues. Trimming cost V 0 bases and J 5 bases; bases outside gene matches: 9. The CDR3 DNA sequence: TGTGCCTGTGACACCGTGGGGGACGGGACCCGGGACACCCGACAGATGTTTTTC. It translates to CACDTVGDGTRDTRQMFF.

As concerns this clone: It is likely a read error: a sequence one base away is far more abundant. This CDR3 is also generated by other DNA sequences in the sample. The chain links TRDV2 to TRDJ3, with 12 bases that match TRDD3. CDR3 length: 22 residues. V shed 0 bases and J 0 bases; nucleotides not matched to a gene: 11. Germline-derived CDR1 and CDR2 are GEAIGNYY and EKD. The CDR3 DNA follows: TGTGCCTGTGACACCAGGAGTACTCTGGGGGATACGAGCTCCTGGGACACCCGACAGATGTTTTTC. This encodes CACDTRSTLGDTSSWDTRQMFF.

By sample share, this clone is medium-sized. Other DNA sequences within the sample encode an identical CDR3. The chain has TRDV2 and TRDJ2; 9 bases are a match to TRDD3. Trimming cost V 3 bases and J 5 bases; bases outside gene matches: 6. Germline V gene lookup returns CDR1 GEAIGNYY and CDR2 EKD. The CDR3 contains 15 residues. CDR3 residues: CACDAWGMGTAQLFF. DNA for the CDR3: TGTGCCTGTGACGCCTGGGGGATGGGAACAGCACAACTCTTCTTT.

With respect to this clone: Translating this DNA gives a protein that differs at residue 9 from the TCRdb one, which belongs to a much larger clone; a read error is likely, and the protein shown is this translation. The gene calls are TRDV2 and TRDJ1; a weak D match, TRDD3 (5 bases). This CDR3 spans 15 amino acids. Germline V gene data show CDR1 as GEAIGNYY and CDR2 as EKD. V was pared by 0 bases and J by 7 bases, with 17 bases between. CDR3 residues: CACDTVGGGTPKLIF. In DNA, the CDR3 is TGTGCCTGTGACACCGTAGGGGGGGGTACCCCTAAACTCATCTTT.

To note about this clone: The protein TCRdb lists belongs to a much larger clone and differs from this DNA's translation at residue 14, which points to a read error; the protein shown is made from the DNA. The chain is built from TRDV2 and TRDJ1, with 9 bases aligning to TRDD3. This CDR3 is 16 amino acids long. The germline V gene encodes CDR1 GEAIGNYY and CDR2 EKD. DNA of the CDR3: TGTGCCTGTGACTCCCTTGTACTGGGGGACACCGATAAACCCATCTTT. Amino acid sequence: CACDSLVLGDTDKPIF.

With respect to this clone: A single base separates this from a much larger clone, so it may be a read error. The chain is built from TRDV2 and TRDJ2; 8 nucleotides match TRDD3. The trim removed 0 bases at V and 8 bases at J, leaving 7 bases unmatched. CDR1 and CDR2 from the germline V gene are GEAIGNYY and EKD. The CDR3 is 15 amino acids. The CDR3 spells CACDTVGGYVAQLFF. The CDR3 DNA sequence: TGTGCCTGTGACACCGTCGGGGGATATGTGGCACAACTCTTCTTT.

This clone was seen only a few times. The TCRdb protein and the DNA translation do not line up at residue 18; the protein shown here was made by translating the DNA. The CDR3 sequence is CALGEGIRVRSYCSPRPPIF. CDR3 DNA sequence: TGTGCTCTTGGGGAAGGGATAAGGGTCCGCAGTTACTGCTCCCCCAGACCCCCGATCTTT. This chain joins TRDV1 and TRDJ4; TRDD3 is a possible D gene (6 bases). The CDR3 is made up of 20 amino acids. In germline, CDR1 is TSWWSYY, CDR2 QGS.

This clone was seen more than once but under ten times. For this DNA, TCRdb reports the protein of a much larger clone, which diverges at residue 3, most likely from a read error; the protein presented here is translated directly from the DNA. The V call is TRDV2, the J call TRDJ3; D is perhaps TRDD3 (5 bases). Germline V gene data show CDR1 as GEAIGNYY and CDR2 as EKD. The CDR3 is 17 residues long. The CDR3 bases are TGTGCCAGTGACACGACTGGTACTTCCTGGGACACCCGACAGATGTTTTTC. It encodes CASDTTGTSWDTRQMFF.